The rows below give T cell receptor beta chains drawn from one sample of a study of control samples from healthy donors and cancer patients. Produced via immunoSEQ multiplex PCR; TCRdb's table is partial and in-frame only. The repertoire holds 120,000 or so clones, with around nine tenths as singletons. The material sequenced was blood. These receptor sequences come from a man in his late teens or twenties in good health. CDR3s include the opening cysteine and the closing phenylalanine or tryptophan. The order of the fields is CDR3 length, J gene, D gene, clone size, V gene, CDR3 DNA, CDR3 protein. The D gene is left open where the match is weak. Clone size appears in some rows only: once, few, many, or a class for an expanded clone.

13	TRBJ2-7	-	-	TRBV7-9	TGTGCCAGCAGCTTACCAGGGGACTACGAGCAGTACTTC	CASSLPGDYEQYF
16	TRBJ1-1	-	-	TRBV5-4	TGTGCCAGCAGCTTGGAGCCTCAGGGGATGAACACTGAAGCTTTCTTT	CASSLEPQGMNTEAFF
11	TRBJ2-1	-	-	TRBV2	TGTGCCAGCAGTGAATCCAATGAGCAGTTCTTC	CASSESNEQFF
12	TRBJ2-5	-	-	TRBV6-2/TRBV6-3	TGTGCCAGCAGTTATGACCCGGTACAACCGTACTTC	CASSYDPVQPYF
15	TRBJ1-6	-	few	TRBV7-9	TGTGCCAGCAGCTTAGGCCAGGGCGGGAATTCACCCCTCCACTTT	CASSLGQGGNSPLHF
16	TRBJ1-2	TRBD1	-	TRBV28	TGTGCCAGCAGTTTCACAGGGACAGGGTTCACTATGGGCTACACCTTC	CASSFTGTGFTMGYTF
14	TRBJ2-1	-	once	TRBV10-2	TGCGCCAGCAGTGTTCATAGCTCCTACAATGAGCAGTTCTTC	CASSVHSSYNEQFF
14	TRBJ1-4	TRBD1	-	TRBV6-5	TGTGCCAGCAGTTCAGGGGGGTCGTACGAAAAACTGTTTTTT	CASSSGGSYEKLFF
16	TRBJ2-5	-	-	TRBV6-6	TGTGCCAGCAGTTACGGGCTAGCAGGTCCCCAAGAGACCCAGTACTTC	CASSYGLAGPQETQYF
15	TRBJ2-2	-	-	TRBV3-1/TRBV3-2	TGTGCCAGCAGCCCCGAGGAAGAGTGGGCCGGGGAGCTGTTTTTT	CASSPEEEWAGELFF
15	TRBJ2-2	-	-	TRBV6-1	TGTGCCAGCAGTGGATTGGGACCGGGCACCGGGGAGCTGTTTTTT	CASSGLGPGTGELFF
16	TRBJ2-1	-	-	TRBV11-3	TGTGCCAGCAGCACAGAGCAGACAGCGTCCTACAATGAGCAGTTCTTC	CASSTEQTASYNEQFF
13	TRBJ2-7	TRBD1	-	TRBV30	TGTGCCTGGAGTCGGACAGGGGTCTACGAGCAGTACTTC	CAWSRTGVYEQYF
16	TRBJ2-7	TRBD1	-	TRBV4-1	TGCGCCAGCAGCCAAGATCCAAGGACAGGGTGGAGCGAGCAGTACTTC	CASSQDPRTGWSEQYF
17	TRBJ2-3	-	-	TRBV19	TGTGCCAGTAGTATACAAGGACCTCGTGGGGTGGGGGATACGCAGTATTTT	CASSIQGPRGVGDTQYF
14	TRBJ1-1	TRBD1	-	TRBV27	TGTGCCAGCAGTTCAGACAGGGGGCTCACTGAAGCTTTCTTT	CASSSDRGLTEAFF
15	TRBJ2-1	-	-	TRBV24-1	TGTGCCACCAGCAAAGAGACTGGCGCCTACAATGAGCAGTTCTTC	CATSKETGAYNEQFF
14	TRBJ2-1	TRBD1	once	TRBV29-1	TGCAGCGCTTACGGACAGGGTATTATCAATGAGCAGTTCTTC	CSAYGQGIINEQFF
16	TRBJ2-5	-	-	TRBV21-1	TGTGCCAGCAGCTCAGTCAGACTAGCGGGGGAAGAGACCCAGTACTTC	CASSSVRLAGEETQYF
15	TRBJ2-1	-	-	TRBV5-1	TGCGCCAGCAGCTTTGGCGGAAGCTCCTACAATGAGCAGTTCTTC	CASSFGGSSYNEQFF
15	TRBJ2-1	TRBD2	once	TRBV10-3	TGTGCCATCAGTGAGTCACCGGGAGGGCCCAATGAGCAGTTCTTC	CAISESPGGPNEQFF
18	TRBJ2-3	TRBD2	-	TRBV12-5	TGTGCTAGTGGTTTAGGGAGGGTAGCGGGGCCTCCCACAGATACGCAGTATTTT	CASGLGRVAGPPTDTQYF
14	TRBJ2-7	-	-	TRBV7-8	TGTGCCAGCAGCTTAGTCGGGGGGCCCGACGAGCAGTACTTC	CASSLVGGPDEQYF
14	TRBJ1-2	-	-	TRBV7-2	TGTGCCAGCAGCTCCAGTATAACAAGCTATGGCTACACCTTC	CASSSSITSYGYTF
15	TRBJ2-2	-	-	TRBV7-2	TGTGCCAGCAGCTTAAGTGGGGGACTCACCGGGGAGCTGTTTTTT	CASSLSGGLTGELFF
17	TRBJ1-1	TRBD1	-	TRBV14	TGTGCCAGCAGCCATTCGCCGGGCAGGGGGCGAGGAACTGAAGCTTTCTTT	CASSHSPGRGRGTEAFF
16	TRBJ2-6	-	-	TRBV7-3	TGTGCCAGCAGCTTATCCCCGAGTTCTGGGGCCAACGTCCTGACTTTC	CASSLSPSSGANVLTF
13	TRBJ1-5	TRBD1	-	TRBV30	TGTGCCTGGGGGACAGATAGCAATCAGCCCCAGCATTTT	CAWGTDSNQPQHF
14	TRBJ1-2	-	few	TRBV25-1	TGTGCCAGCAGTGAATGGAGGGGAAACTATGGCTACACCTTC	CASSEWRGNYGYTF
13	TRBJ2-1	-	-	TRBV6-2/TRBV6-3	TGTGCCAGCAGTAACCGACCCAGCGGAGAGCAGTTCTTC	CASSNRPSGEQFF
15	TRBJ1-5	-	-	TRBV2	TGTGCCAGCAGTGAAGAAGGGTCTACCAATCAGCCCCAGCATTTT	CASSEEGSTNQPQHF
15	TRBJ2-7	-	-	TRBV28	TGTGCCAGCAGTGGTGCAGGGGGAGGCAACTACGAGCAGTACTTC	CASSGAGGGNYEQYF
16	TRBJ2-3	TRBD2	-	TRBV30	TGTGCCTGGAGTGCGGGAAGCGGGACGAGCACAGATACGCAGTATTTT	CAWSAGSGTSTDTQYF
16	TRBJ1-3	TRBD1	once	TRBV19	TGTGCCAGTAGTCTAGGACAGGCGATAAGTGGAAACACCATATATTTT	CASSLGQAISGNTIYF
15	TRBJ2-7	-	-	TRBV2	TGTGCCAGCAGGAAAACAGGGACCACCTCCTACGAGCAGTACTTC	CASRKTGTTSYEQYF
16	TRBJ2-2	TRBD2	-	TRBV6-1	TGTGCCAGCAGTGCTCATGTAACGGGACTAGCGGGAGGACTGTTTTTT	CASSAHVTGLAGGLFF
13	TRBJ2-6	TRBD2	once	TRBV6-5	TGTGCCAGCAGTCCCCTGGGGGGGAACGTCCTGACTTTC	CASSPLGGNVLTF
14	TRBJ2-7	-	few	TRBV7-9	TGTGCCAGCAGCTTAGACCCCGGACAGTACGAGCAGTACTTC	CASSLDPGQYEQYF
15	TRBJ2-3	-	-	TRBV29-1	TGCAGCGCGATTGGGACTCTTAGACCCACAGATACGCAGTATTTT	CSAIGTLRPTDTQYF
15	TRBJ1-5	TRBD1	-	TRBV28	TGTGCCAGCAGTATCGGCACAGGGGCGCATCAGCCCCAGCATTTT	CASSIGTGAHQPQHF
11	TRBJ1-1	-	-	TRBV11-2	TGTGCCAGCAGCTTAGATGACAGCGCTTTCTTT	CASSLDDSAFF
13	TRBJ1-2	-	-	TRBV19	TGTGCCAGTAGTAGAGAACCCTACGGTGGCTACACCTTC	CASSREPYGGYTF
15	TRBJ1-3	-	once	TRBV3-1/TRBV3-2	TGTGCCAGCAGCCTTACGACAGGCTCTGGAAACACCATATATTTT	CASSLTTGSGNTIYF
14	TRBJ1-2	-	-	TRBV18	TGTGCCAGCTCACCACCAGGGCCTCGTGATGGCTACACCTTC	CASSPPGPRDGYTF
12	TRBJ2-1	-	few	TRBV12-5	TGTGCTAGTGGTTTGGAGCGGATCGGGCAGTTCTTC	CASGLERIGQFF
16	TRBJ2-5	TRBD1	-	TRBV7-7	TGTGCTAGCAGCGATCCCGGGACAGGGGGCCCCGAGACCCAGTACTTC	CASSDPGTGGPETQYF
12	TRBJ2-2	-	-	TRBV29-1	TGCAGCGTTGACAGTTTAACCGGGGAGCTGTTTTTT	CSVDSLTGELFF
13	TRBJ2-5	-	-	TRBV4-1	TGCGCCAGCAGCCACCCCGGCGGGGAGACCCAGTACTTC	CASSHPGGETQYF
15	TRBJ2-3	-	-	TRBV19	TGTGCCAGTAGTCTCGTCGGCAGCGTCACAGATACGCAGTATTTT	CASSLVGSVTDTQYF
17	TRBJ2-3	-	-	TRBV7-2	TGTGCCAGCAGCGGCAGGGGTGCTAGCGGCGCCGGAAATACGCAGTATTTT	CASSGRGASGAGNTQYF
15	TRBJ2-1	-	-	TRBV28	TGTGCCAGCAGTTTGGCGGGCAGGGGCTACAATGAGCAGTTCTTC	CASSLAGRGYNEQFF